Shown below are 6 T cell receptor beta chains from a single sample sequenced in a study of blood T cells in healthy people across ages. Alongside a J-beta primer mix, a sample-barcoded 5' primer served in a second PCR lasting about 7 to 11 cycles. TCRdb processed the 5' RACE reads anew with MiXCR; each CDR3 protein has one entry. The sample shows about 900,000 distinct CDR3 sequences, around two thirds of them seen only once. Sequences were obtained from blood. Receptors were obtained from a man younger than 45 in good health.

The chain recombines TRBV27 with TRBJ2-3; TRBD2 matches 7 bases. In germline, CDR1 is MNHEY, CDR2 SMNVEV (reference sequence). J was trimmed by 6 bases and V by 1 base; bases with no gene match: 22. The CDR3 runs to 20 residues. The chain's CDR3 is CASSLYFGTAGTTVADTQYF. CDR3 coding DNA: TGTGCCAGCAGTTTATATTTTGGGACGGCCGGGACTACGGTAGCGGATACGCAGTATTTT.

The rearrangement uses TRBV28 and TRBJ2-3; D not certain. Germline V gene sequence: CDR1 MDHEN, CDR2 SYDVKM. The CDR3 is made up of 15 amino acids. With 6 bases removed from V and 0 bases from J, the gap between germline ends came to 13 bases. CDR3 amino acids: CASSPAKFSTDTQYF. The DNA for the CDR3 is TGTGCCAGCAGCCCGGCTAAGTTTAGCACAGATACGCAGTATTTT. Full variable domain (outside the CDR3, taken from reference TRBV28 and TRBJ2-3): DVKVTQSSRYLVKRTGEKVFLECVQDMDHENMFWYRQDPGLGLRLIYFSYDVKMKEKGDIPEGYSVSREKKERFSLILESASTNQTSMYLCASSPAKFSTDTQYFGPGTRLTVL.

This chain uses TRBV10-3 with TRBJ2-3, with D possibly TRBD1 on 5 matching bases. Germline V gene sequence: CDR1 ENHRY, CDR2 SYGVKD. CDR3 length equals 15 residues. V was shortened by 0 bases and J by 5 bases, with 12 bases between the two germline ends. CDR3 DNA sequence: TGTGCCATCAGTGAGTCGAGAACAGGTGGAGATACGCAGTATTTT. Translated: CAISESRTGGDTQYF.

The chain recombines TRBV28 with TRBJ1-6; no firm D call. The V gene's germline CDR1 is MDHEN and CDR2 SYDVKM. The CDR3 is made up of 16 amino acids. Trimming shortened V by 4 bases and J by 3 bases, and 13 bases separated the two germline ends. CDR3 sequence (DNA): TGTGCCAGCAGTTCCTTCCAAAGAATCTATAATTCACCCCTCCACTTT. Protein product: CASSSFQRIYNSPLHF.

The gene calls are TRBV2 and TRBJ2-5; D call uncertain. Germline lookup yields CDR1 SNHLY and CDR2 FYNNEI. This CDR3 contains 11 residues. The ends were cut back, 8 bases at V and 5 bases at J, with 9 bases in the middle. CDR3 coding DNA: TGTGCCAGCGGGAATCAGGAGACCCAGTACTTC. It specifies CASGNQETQYF.

This sequence joins TRBV5-1 and TRBJ2-5, with 7 bases identical to TRBD2. J was trimmed by 2 bases and V by 4 bases; bases with no gene match: 8. CDR1 is SGHRS, CDR2 YFSETQ, per germline. CDR3 size: 15 residues. CDR3 coding DNA: TGCGCCAGCAGCACACTCGGGGGGAAACAAGAGACCCAGTACTTC. It translates to CASSTLGGKQETQYF.